This TCR beta chain appears in the sequencing data of a study of cytomegalovirus exposure and HLA in healthy donors. Regarding the study as a whole: Associated with HLA alleles at 0.05 false discovery rate in a later analysis were about 17,000 TCR beta sequences. Rarity marked most TCR sequences, yet some public TCRs occurred in many donors.

About this clone itself: Its target is unknown.

The PCR ran on 60 Vbeta and 13 Jbeta primers. Repertoires were generated with immunoSEQ multiplex PCR, while TCRdb's copy carries only in-frame clones and drops some. The sample records some 50,000 clones, about 70% being singletons. This TCR came from a man aged 25-40 years in good health and CMV-seronegative. The source material was PBMCs.

The CDR3 bases are TGTGCCAGCAGATACGACAGAGTCCTCTTGTTCTTC. It encodes CASRYDRVLLFF. V is TRBV2 and J is TRBJ2-1; TRBD1 might be the D (5 bases). This CDR3 is 12 amino acids long. Germline V gene lookup returns CDR1 SNHLY and CDR2 FYNNEI. Between the trimmed V and J ends, which lost 6 bases and 15 bases, there was a span of 18 bases.